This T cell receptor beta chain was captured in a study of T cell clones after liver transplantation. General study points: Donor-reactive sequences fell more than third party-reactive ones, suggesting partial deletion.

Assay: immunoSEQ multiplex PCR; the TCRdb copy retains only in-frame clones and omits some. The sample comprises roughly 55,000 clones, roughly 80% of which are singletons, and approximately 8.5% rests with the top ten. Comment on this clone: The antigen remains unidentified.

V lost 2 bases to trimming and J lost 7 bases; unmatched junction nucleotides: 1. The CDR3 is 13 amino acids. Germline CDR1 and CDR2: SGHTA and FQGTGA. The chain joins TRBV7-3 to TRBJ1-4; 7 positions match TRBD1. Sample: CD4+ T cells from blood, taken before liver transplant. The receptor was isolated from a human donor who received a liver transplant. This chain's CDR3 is CASSLHRGEKLFF. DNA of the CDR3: TGTGCCAGCAGCTTACACAGGGGTGAAAAACTGTTTTTT.